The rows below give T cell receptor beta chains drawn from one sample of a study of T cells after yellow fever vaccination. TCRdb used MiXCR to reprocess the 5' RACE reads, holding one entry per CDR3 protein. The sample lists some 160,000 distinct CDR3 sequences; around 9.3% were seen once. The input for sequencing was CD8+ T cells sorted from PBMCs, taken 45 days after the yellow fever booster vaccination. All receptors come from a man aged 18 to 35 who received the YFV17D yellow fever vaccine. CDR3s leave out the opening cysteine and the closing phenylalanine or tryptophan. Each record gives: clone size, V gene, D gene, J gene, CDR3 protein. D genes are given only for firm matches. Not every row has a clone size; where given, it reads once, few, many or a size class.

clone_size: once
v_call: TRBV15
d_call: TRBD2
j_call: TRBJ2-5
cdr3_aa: ATSRETIAGGSQETQY

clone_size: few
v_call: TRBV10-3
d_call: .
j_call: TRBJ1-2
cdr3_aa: AISDRGERANYGYT

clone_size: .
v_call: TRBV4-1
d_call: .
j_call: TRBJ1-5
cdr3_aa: ASSITRASNQPQH

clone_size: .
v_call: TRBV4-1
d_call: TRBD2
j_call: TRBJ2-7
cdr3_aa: ASSLREDEQY

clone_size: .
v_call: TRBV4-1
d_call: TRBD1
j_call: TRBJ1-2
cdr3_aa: ASSQTGGYGYT

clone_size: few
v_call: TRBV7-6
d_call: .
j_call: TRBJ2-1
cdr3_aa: ASSLAAGPTYNEQF

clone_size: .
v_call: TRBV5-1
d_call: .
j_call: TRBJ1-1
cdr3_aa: ASSWVTGDTEAF

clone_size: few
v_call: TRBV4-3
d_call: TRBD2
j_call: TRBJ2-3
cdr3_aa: ASSQEAPAGGDTQY

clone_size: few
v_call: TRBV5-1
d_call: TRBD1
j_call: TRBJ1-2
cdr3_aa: ASRSQGQVDYGYT

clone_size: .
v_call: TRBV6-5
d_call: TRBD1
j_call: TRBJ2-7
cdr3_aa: ASSYWDRGWYEQY

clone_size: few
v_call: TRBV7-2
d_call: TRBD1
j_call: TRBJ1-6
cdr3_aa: ASSLVADRGLASPLH

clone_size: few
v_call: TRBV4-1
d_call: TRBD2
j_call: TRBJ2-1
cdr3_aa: ASSQGAGGIYEQF

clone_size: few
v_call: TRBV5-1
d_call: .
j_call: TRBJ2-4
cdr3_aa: ASTAGVRDIQY

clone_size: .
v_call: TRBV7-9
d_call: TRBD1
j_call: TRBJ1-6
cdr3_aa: ASSPRDRDFSPLH

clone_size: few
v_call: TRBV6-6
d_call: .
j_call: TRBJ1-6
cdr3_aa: ASSYRGVGNSPLH

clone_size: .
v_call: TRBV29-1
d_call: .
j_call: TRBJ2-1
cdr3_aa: SVEAAALEEQF

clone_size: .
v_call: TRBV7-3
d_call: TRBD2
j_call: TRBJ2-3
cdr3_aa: ASRQGSGGATDTQY

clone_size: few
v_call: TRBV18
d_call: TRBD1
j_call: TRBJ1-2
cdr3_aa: ASSPRTGARGYGYT

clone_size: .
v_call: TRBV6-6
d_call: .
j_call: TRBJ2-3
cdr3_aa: ASLLMGGTPSTDTQY

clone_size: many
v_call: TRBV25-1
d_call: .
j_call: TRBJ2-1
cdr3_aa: ASSGGWPSYNEQF

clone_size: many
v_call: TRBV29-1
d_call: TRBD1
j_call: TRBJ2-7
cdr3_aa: SVVTGDQYEQY

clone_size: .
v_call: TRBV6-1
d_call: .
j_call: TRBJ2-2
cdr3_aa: ASSDGVGAGELF

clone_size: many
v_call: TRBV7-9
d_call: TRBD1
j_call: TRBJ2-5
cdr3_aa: ASSPRQGSGRETQY

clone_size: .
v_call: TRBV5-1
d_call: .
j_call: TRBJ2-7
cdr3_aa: ASSPRWPWEQY

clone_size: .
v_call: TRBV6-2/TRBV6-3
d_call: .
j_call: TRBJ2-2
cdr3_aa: ASSHPLATGELF

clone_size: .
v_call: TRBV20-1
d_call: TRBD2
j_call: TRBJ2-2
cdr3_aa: SAKNLAGGTTGELF

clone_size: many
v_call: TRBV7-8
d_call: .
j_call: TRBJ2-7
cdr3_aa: ASSPDPYEQY

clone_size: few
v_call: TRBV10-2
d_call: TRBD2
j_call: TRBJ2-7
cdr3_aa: ASSDRLAGSYEQY

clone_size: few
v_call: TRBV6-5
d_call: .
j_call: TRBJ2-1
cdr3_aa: ASSYSLMSSYNEQF

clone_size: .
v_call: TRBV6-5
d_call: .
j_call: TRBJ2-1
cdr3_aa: ASTPYSGYNEQF

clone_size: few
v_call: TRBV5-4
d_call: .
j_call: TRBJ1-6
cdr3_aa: ASTSHGTDNSPLH

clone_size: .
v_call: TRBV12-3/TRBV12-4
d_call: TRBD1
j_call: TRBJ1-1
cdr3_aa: ASSFGGQAF

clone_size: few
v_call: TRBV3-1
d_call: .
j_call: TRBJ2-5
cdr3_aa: ASSQDRGLETQY

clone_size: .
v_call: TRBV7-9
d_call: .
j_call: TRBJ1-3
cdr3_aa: ASSRYGSGNTIY

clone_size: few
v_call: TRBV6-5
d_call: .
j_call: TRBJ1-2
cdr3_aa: ASSYSSPGAYGYT